This section outlines one T cell receptor (beta chain) sequence together with its context. What it binds is not known. Constant-region reverse primers amplified full-length variable regions, followed by semi-nested Nested Universal Primer A PCR. In TCRdb, the 5' RACE reads were re-called with MiXCR into one record per CDR3 protein. This table holds approximately 8,800 distinct CDR3 sequences, about 50% found once. The memory fraction was CD4+CD45RO+CD25- cells. Germline CDR1 LGHNA, CDR2 YSLEER. V was clipped by 1 base and J by 9 bases; unmatched bases: 10. The CDR3 contains 16 residues. Whole-study findings and limits: Tumor-infiltrating Treg TCR alpha and beta sequences overlapped most with tumor naive CD4+ T cells, then blood naive. Tumor memory CD4+ T cell TCR gene usage clustered with blood and lymph node memory CD4+ cells and lymph node naive CD4+ cells.

This receptor was taken from a female donor with breast cancer. The specimen sequenced was memory CD4+ T cells sorted from a lymph node. Subset here: memory CD4+ T cells, CD4+CD45RO+CD25-. The J gene is TRBJ2-1, the V gene TRBV4-3, with 9 bases aligning to TRBD2. This CDR3 is CASSQGRAGGWGEQFF. CDR3 DNA sequence: TGCGCCAGCAGCCAAGGACGCGCGGGAGGGTGGGGTGAGCAGTTCTTC.